What follows are 10 T cell receptor beta chains derived from one specimen sequenced in a study of blood T cells in healthy people across ages. Then a second PCR, running roughly 7 to 11 cycles, was carried out with a sample-barcoded 5' primer and a J-beta primer mix. TCRdb itself ran the 5' RACE reads through MiXCR, one entry per CDR3 protein. The table shows about 1.8 million distinct CDR3 sequences, with around 50% occurring only once. Sample: blood. These receptors were collected from a woman between 40 and 50 years old in good health.

This clonotype was counted a few times. The rearrangement uses TRBV25-1 and TRBJ2-5; 8 nucleotides align to TRBD1. V was clipped by 2 bases and J by 4 bases; unmatched bases: 3. CDR1 is MGHDK, CDR2 SYGVNS, per germline. The CDR3 consists of 14 residues. The CDR3 region is CASSELDRVETQYF. The DNA for the CDR3 is TGTGCCAGCAGTGAACTGGACAGGGTAGAGACCCAGTACTTC.

The CDR3 loop reads CASRLMSGGRGTNEKLFF. The CDR3 region has the DNA TGTGCCAGCAGACTCATGTCGGGGGGGCGAGGAACTAATGAAAAACTGTTTTTT. The V call is TRBV6-9, the J call TRBJ1-4; tentatively, D is TRBD1 (6 bases). CDR1 MNHGY and CDR2 SVAAGI come from the germline V gene. Trimming removed 6 bases from V and 1 base from J, with 21 bases in between. The CDR3 consists of 18 residues.

This clonotype occurred many times. J is TRBJ2-3 and V is TRBV20-1; D remains unclear. CDR3 length: 12 residues. Germline loops: CDR1 DFQATT, CDR2 SNEGSKA (reference sequence). Trimming took off 3 bases at V and 0 bases at J, with 4 bases between the two ends. CDR3 amino acids: CSASTSTDTQYF. The DNA of the CDR3 is TGCAGTGCTAGCACAAGCACAGATACGCAGTATTTT.

The J gene is TRBJ2-5, the V gene TRBV7-2; no reliable D call. The germline gives CDR1 SGHTA, CDR2 FQGNSA. The CDR3 has 14 residues. V was shortened by 1 base and J by 1 base, with 7 bases between the two germline ends. CDR3 sequence: CASSLGILQETQYF. The CDR3 DNA reads as TGTGCCAGCAGCTTAGGGATTCTCCAAGAGACCCAGTACTTC.

A few counts support this clonotype. The V call is TRBV6-5, the J call TRBJ2-4; 9 nucleotides agree with TRBD1. Trimming removed 6 bases from V and 0 bases from J; junction bases left unmatched: 6. The CDR3 runs to 16 residues. CDR1 is MNHEY, CDR2 SVGAGI, per germline. The chain's CDR3 is CASRQGQGVAKNIQYF. The DNA of the CDR3 is TGTGCCAGCAGACAGGGACAGGGAGTAGCCAAAAACATTCAGTACTTC.

This clonotype has more than one count but fewer than ten. The V gene is TRBV7-9, the J gene TRBJ2-5, with D tentatively TRBD1 (6 bases). The length of the CDR3 is 13 residues. Looked up from germline, CDR1 is SEHNR and CDR2 is FQNEAQ (reference sequence). V dropped 5 bases and J dropped 1 base, with 8 bases sitting between them. CDR3 loop: CASSHRAQETQYF. For the CDR3, the DNA is TGTGCCAGCAGCCACAGGGCCCAAGAGACCCAGTACTTC.

The chain recombines TRBV12-3 or TRBV12-4 with TRBJ2-3; D is ambiguous. The CDR3 runs 14 residues. V was pared by 1 base and J by 4 bases, with 9 bases between. The chain's CDR3 is CASSLVRAADTQYF. The CDR3 DNA follows: TGTGCCAGCAGTTTAGTTCGTGCGGCAGATACGCAGTATTTT.

The chain couples TRBV7-2 to TRBJ1-2; tentatively, D is TRBD1 (5 bases). The ends were cut back, 5 bases at V and 8 bases at J, with 21 bases in the middle. The CDR3 loop spans 15 amino acids. Germline loops: CDR1 SGHTA, CDR2 FQGNSA. CDR3 coding DNA: TGTGCCAGCAGCCCGGCCGGGACGGGAAACTGGGGCTACACCTTC. Protein: CASSPAGTGNWGYTF.

The chain joins TRBV4-1 to TRBJ1-2, with D possibly matching TRBD1 (6 bases). The ends were cut back, 4 bases at V and 8 bases at J, with 23 bases in the middle. Germline loops: CDR1 MGHRA, CDR2 YSYEKL. The CDR3 totals 16 residues. The CDR3 DNA reads TGCGCCAGCAGCCTCCGAGGGGGGGTTGGTGTGGACGGCTACACCTTC. Protein product: CASSLRGGVGVDGYTF.

The chain uses TRBV7-9 and TRBJ2-7; unclear D gene. The V gene lost 4 bases and the J gene lost 1 base, with 11 bases spanning the gap. The V gene's germline CDR1 is SEHNR and CDR2 FQNEAQ (reference sequence). The CDR3 length is 14 residues. CDR3 protein: CASSSPRNSYEQYF. The CDR3 bases are TGTGCCAGCAGCTCCCCCAGGAATTCCTACGAGCAGTACTTC.